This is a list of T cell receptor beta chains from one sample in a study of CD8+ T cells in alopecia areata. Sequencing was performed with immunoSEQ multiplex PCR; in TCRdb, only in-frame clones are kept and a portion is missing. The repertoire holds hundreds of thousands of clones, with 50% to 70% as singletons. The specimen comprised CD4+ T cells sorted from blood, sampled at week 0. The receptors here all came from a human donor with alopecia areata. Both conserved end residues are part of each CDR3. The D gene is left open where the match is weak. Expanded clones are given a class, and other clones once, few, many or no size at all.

cdr3_aa: CASSQSSGGKLFF; cdr3_nt: TGCGCCAGCAGTCAATCGTCAGGGGGAAAACTGTTTTTT; d_call: TRBD1; clone_size: few; v_call: TRBV23-1; j_call: TRBJ1-4
cdr3_aa: CASSGQGAGELFF; cdr3_nt: TGTGCCAGCAGCGGACAGGGCGCCGGGGAGCTGTTTTTT; d_call: TRBD1; clone_size: once; v_call: TRBV9; j_call: TRBJ2-2
cdr3_aa: CASSVDNKNYGYTF; cdr3_nt: TGTGCCAGCAGCGTAGATAACAAAAACTATGGCTACACCTTC; d_call: .; clone_size: few; v_call: TRBV9; j_call: TRBJ1-2
cdr3_aa: CASSLNGFIETQYF; cdr3_nt: TGTGCCAGCAGTTTAAACGGCTTTATAGAGACCCAGTACTTC; d_call: .; clone_size: .; v_call: TRBV27; j_call: TRBJ2-5
cdr3_aa: CASSLERGRGNTEAFF; cdr3_nt: TGTGCCAGCAGCCTAGAAAGGGGCAGGGGGAACACTGAAGCTTTCTTT; d_call: .; clone_size: .; v_call: TRBV7-9; j_call: TRBJ1-1
cdr3_aa: CASSQVRDRVPEAFF; cdr3_nt: TGCGCCAGCAGCCAAGTTCGAGACAGGGTACCTGAAGCTTTCTTT; d_call: TRBD1; clone_size: .; v_call: TRBV4-1; j_call: TRBJ1-1
cdr3_aa: CASSGLASTDTQYF; cdr3_nt: TGTGCCAGCTCGGGACTAGCTAGCACAGATACGCAGTATTTT; d_call: TRBD2; clone_size: .; v_call: TRBV27; j_call: TRBJ2-3
cdr3_aa: CASSPDRGQNIQYF; cdr3_nt: TGTGCCAGCAGCCCTGACAGGGGGCAAAACATTCAGTACTTC; d_call: TRBD1; clone_size: .; v_call: TRBV7-3; j_call: TRBJ2-4
cdr3_aa: CASSLGPTEYF; cdr3_nt: TGTGCCAGCAGCTTGGGTCCGACTGAGTACTTC; d_call: .; clone_size: few; v_call: TRBV7-9; j_call: TRBJ2-5
cdr3_aa: CASSLAAAGSSTDTQYF; cdr3_nt: TGCGCCAGCAGCTTGGCCGCAGCGGGAAGTAGCACAGATACGCAGTATTTT; d_call: TRBD2; clone_size: .; v_call: TRBV5-1; j_call: TRBJ2-3
cdr3_aa: CASSLLGARPIGYTF; cdr3_nt: TGTGCCAGCAGCCTCTTGGGGGCCAGACCTATAGGCTACACCTTC; d_call: .; clone_size: .; v_call: TRBV7-9; j_call: TRBJ1-2
cdr3_aa: CASSLTSLTGELFF; cdr3_nt: TGTGCCAGCAGCTTAACTTCGCTCACCGGGGAGCTGTTTTTT; d_call: .; clone_size: .; v_call: TRBV7-9; j_call: TRBJ2-2
cdr3_aa: CASSVEGRTYYTF; cdr3_nt: TGTGCCAGCAGCGTAGAAGGAAGGACTTACTACACCTTC; d_call: .; clone_size: .; v_call: TRBV9; j_call: TRBJ1-2
cdr3_aa: CASSYWSGIITGELFF; cdr3_nt: TGTGCCAGCAGTTACTGGTCAGGGATTATCACCGGGGAGCTGTTTTTT; d_call: .; clone_size: .; v_call: TRBV6-5; j_call: TRBJ2-2
cdr3_aa: CASSPGHISHF; cdr3_nt: TGTGCCAGCAGTCCGGGACACATATCCCATTTC; d_call: .; clone_size: .; v_call: TRBV28; j_call: TRBJ2-7
cdr3_aa: CASSTEAGPTGELFF; cdr3_nt: TGCGCCAGCAGCACCGAGGCAGGGCCCACCGGGGAGCTGTTTTTT; d_call: .; clone_size: .; v_call: TRBV5-1; j_call: TRBJ2-2
cdr3_aa: CASSFGQAGGAQYF; cdr3_nt: TGTGCCAGCAGCTTCGGACAGGCAGGGGGGGCCCAGTACTTC; d_call: .; clone_size: .; v_call: TRBV7-2; j_call: TRBJ2-5
cdr3_aa: CASSTGQGRTGELFF; cdr3_nt: TGTGCCAGCAGTACGGGACAGGGGCGGACCGGGGAGCTGTTTTTT; d_call: TRBD1; clone_size: .; v_call: TRBV2; j_call: TRBJ2-2
cdr3_aa: CARDVSRKTQYF; cdr3_nt: TGTGCCAGGGACGTCTCGAGGAAGACCCAGTACTTC; d_call: .; clone_size: once; v_call: TRBV2; j_call: TRBJ2-5
cdr3_aa: CASSFYRDGEQYF; cdr3_nt: TGTGCCAGCAGTTTCTACCGGGACGGGGAGCAGTACTTC; d_call: .; clone_size: .; v_call: TRBV27; j_call: TRBJ2-7
cdr3_aa: CASSVGGKGYEQYF; cdr3_nt: TGTGCCAGCAGCGTAGGGGGTAAGGGATACGAGCAGTACTTC; d_call: .; clone_size: .; v_call: TRBV9; j_call: TRBJ2-7
cdr3_aa: CASSYYTEAFF; cdr3_nt: TGTGCCAGCAGTTACTACACTGAAGCTTTCTTT; d_call: .; clone_size: .; v_call: TRBV7-2; j_call: TRBJ1-1